This TCR beta chain emerged from a study of T cell responses to AZD1222 COVID-19 vaccine (dated by TCRdb to 2020 to 2023). For the wider study: AZD1222 recipients with second doses at about 4 weeks or about 12 weeks were pooled, because spike-specific TCR depth and breadth did not differ between schedules. TCR sequencing covered approximately 230 trial participants: about 210 given two doses of AZD1222 and approximately 26 given two doses of MenACWY control vaccine. Trial participants were enrolled into age subgroups of 18-55, 56-69 and 70-plus years, which contained about 150, 27 and 61 TCR-sequenced participants, respectively. Overall study results and their limits: Vaccine-associated CD4 TCRs spanned the whole spike protein, with dominant responses in regions 160-218 and 743-854. Most participants were white British and females outnumbered males, and the authors suggested that clonal diversity may have been underestimated. Nearly half of unique spike-specific TCRs reportedly recognized epitopes outside regions mutated in the B.1.351 and B.1.1.7 variants. Conclusions about previously exposed vaccinees are limited because only six or seven AZD1222 recipients were SARS-CoV-2 seropositive at baseline. The 56-69-year group was small, and its depth increase did not reach significance, likely because of low power. No day 14 peak-response samples were available, so repertoires were characterized only after the peak T cell response. After two AZD1222 doses, both the breadth and the depth of spike-specific TCRs were significantly higher than at day 0 and than in MenACWY recipients.

At the junction V is shortened by 7 bases and J by 0 bases, with 16 bases in between. The germline V gene specifies KGHDR as CDR1 and SFDVKD as CDR2. Reading from cysteine to phenylalanine, the CDR3 counts 16 amino acids. Only the CDR3 region is kept as DNA, spanning 48 bases read in frame from base 1. The sample's time point label, in plain terms: baseline before first vaccination. The vaccinee samples were drawn from two UK trials, COV001 and COV002, one of which was a single-blind randomized controlled phase 2/3 trial testing AZD1222 (ChAdOx1 nCoV-19) in healthy adults. Trial participant PBMC samples were collected at day 0 and day 28 after the second dose for TCRbeta chain sequencing. This clone was seen once. Its antigen remains unidentified. Per-nucleotide qualities are absent, and no much larger clonotype sits a single base away. The CDR3 regions of human TCRbeta chains were analyzed by immunosequencing. The authors' pipeline ran thus. TCRs in the repertoires were matched against a reference library of SARS-CoV-2-specific TCRs that had been generated with the MIRA antigen-specificity platform. Breadth meant the fraction of unique TCRs that were SARS-CoV-2-associated, whereas depth meant the fraction of total T cells that were SARS-CoV-2-associated. Using the MIRA data, every spike-specific TCR was mapped to the spike region that the TCR reacted to and assigned to either a CD4 or a CD8 class. Log10-transformed breadth and depth values were compared by one-way ANOVA with Sidak's multiple comparisons tests. Held by TCRdb, this immuneACCESS table contains in-frame sequences only and omits some clones. Under half of the omission traces to an unresolved V gene where checked; the cause of the rest is unknown. V and J calls and clone size follow that table, whereas D and trimming were derived from the DNA. This sample holds roughly 150,000 clones; around 92% were observed only once. In total, the top ten clones hold approximately 1.5% of the sample.

This chain joins TRBV24-1 to TRBJ2-3; TRBD2 is a possible D gene, resting on 6 matching bases. This TCR was recovered from an adult in good health. Here the sequenced sample was peripheral blood, taken on day 0 of AZD1222 vaccination. The CDR3 reads CATSEPSASSTDTQYF. The DNA sequence is given as TGTGCCACCAGCGAACCTAGCGCCTCTAGCACAGATACGCAGTATTTT.